This passage covers 31 T cell receptor beta chains from one sample sequenced in a study of T cells in women clearing cervical HPV infection. This table comes from immunoSEQ multiplex PCR, and its TCRdb copy is limited to in-frame clones, with some not included. The sample features more than 30,000 clones, with around 4% in its top ten. The specimen sequenced was blood buffy coat. The origin of the receptors is a woman aged 18 to 69 with a cervical HPV16 infection that either progressed to CIN3+ or cleared (not recorded which).

The DNA read from the CDR3 is TGTGCCATCAGCTTCGAGAGGGGGCGAGATACG. It is translated as CAISFERGRDT. In full, the CDR3 is CAISFERGRDTQYF. The chain has TRBV10-3 and TRBJ2-3; 7 bases agree with TRBD1. The read gets to within 3 residues of the CDR3 end, and the germline J gene fills in the rest. The junction had 8 bases not matched to a gene; V was cut back by 6 bases and J by 5 bases. The CDR3 loop spans 14 amino acids. Germline CDR1 and CDR2: ENHRY and SYGVKD.

As regards this clone: The read terminates 3 residues before the CDR3 end, so the remaining end is supplied by the germline J gene. The gene calls are TRBV7-9 and TRBJ1-5, with a tentative D call TRBD1 (6 bases). Trimming cost V 1 base and J 5 bases, with 9 bases left between them. Germline values: CDR1 SEHNR, CDR2 FQNEAQ (reference sequence). This CDR3 has 14 amino acids. Incomplete CDR3 DNA: TGTGCCAGCAGCTTAGGGTACAGGGATCAGCCC. It encodes CASSLGYRDQP. Given in full, the CDR3 is CASSLGYRDQPQHF.

As regards this clone: The read halts 3 residues ahead of the CDR3 end, with the missing end drawn from the germline J gene. The chain uses TRBV19 and TRBJ1-1; 7 positions match TRBD1. Germline V gene data show CDR1 as LNHDA and CDR2 as SQIVND (reference sequence). The CDR3 extends over 14 amino acids. CDR3 DNA, as far as it was read: TGTGCCAGTAGTCCCAGGGGAGGGACAGAAGAA. Protein: CASSPRGGTEE. The CDR3, in full, reads CASSPRGGTEEAFF.

On this clone itself: The CDR3 end is not reached by the read, which stops 3 residues before it; the germline J gene fills it in. The V and J genes are TRBV29-1 and TRBJ2-5; 7 bases agree with TRBD1. The CDR3 loop spans 14 amino acids. Germline CDR1 and CDR2: SQVTM and ANQGSEA. J gave up 1 base and V 4 bases, and 6 bases lay outside the gene matches. The CDR3 protein is CSVGRSGGQETQYF. CDR3 DNA (partial): TGCAGCGTTGGTCGATCAGGGGGCCAAGAGACC.

Concerning this clone itself: The sequence runs out 3 residues before the end of the CDR3; the remainder is reconstructed from the germline J gene. V is TRBV7-6 and J is TRBJ2-3; 12 bases line up with TRBD2. Germline CDR1 SGHVS, CDR2 FNYEAQ. J lost 6 bases, V lost 4 bases, and 5 bases had no gene match. This CDR3 has 15 amino acids. CDR3 in amino acids: CASSSSGRVWDTQYF. Partial CDR3 DNA: TGTGCCAGCAGCTCTAGCGGGAGGGTGTGGGATACG.

Details on this clone: The read halts 3 residues ahead of the CDR3 end, with the missing end drawn from the germline J gene. The chain couples TRBV18 to TRBJ2-2; 14 bases map to TRBD2. Losses at the gene ends were 0 bases for V and 10 bases for J; bases not matched to a gene: 13. The V gene's germline CDR1 is KGHSH and CDR2 LQKENI. The CDR3 sequence is 19 residues long. The sequenced CDR3 bases are TGTGCCAGCTCACCACCATTCGGGACTAGCGGGAGTAGAGTCGAGGAG. Amino acid sequence: CASSPPFGTSGSRVEE. The entire CDR3 protein is CASSPPFGTSGSRVEELFF.

About this clone itself: Read sequence stops 3 residues before the CDR3 end, and the germline J gene provides the missing end. The V call is TRBV5-1, the J call TRBJ2-2; TRBD2 matches 9 bases. The CDR3 loop spans 17 amino acids. Germline trimming cut 4 bases from V and 2 bases from J; bases unmatched to any gene: 9. The germline V gene encodes CDR1 SGHRS and CDR2 YFSETQ. The covered CDR3 bases are TGCGCCAGCAGCCTTACCGGGACTAGCTATAACACCGGGGAG. It translates to CASSLTGTSYNTGE. The full CDR3 protein reads CASSLTGTSYNTGELFF.

The sequenced CDR3 bases are TGTGCCAGCAGCGTAGTGGGGGGTAGCACAGATACG. This codes for CASSVVGGSTDT. Given in full, the CDR3 is CASSVVGGSTDTQYF. The V call is TRBV9, the J call TRBJ2-3, with D possibly being TRBD2 (6 bases). The sequenced fragment ends 3 residues before the CDR3 boundary, so the rest is inferred from the germline J gene. From germline, CDR1 is SGDLS and CDR2 YYNGEE. V gave up 0 bases and J gave up 0 bases, with 8 bases separating them. CDR3 length: 15 residues.

Note on this clone: The read comes to an end 3 residues before the CDR3 does, leaving the germline J gene to fill in the end. The chain carries TRBV19 and TRBJ2-7, with a possible D match to TRBD1 (5 bases). Germline values: CDR1 LNHDA, CDR2 SQIVND (reference sequence). Trimming left V 3 bases short and J 3 bases short, with 12 bases between. The CDR3 covers 14 residues. Partial CDR3 DNA: TGTGCCAGTAGTATCCAGGGAAGCCTCTACGAG. This gives the protein CASSIQGSLYE. The entire CDR3 reads CASSIQGSLYEQYF.

With respect to this clone: The read terminates 3 residues before the CDR3 end, so the remaining end is supplied by the germline J gene. The chain couples TRBV5-4 to TRBJ1-2, with a tentative D call TRBD1 (6 bases). The CDR3 runs to 13 residues. Germline-derived CDR1 and CDR2 are SGHNT and YYREEE (reference sequence). CDR3 sequence reads: CASNFGGAEGYTF. The sequenced part of the CDR3 DNA is TGTGCCAGCAACTTTGGGGGGGCGGAAGGC.

For this clone: Read data end 3 residues before the CDR3 end; the end is taken from the germline J gene. This sequence joins TRBV5-6 and TRBJ2-3; D gene ambiguous. Trimming stripped 2 bases from V and 1 base from J, with 11 bases between. The CDR3 totals 15 residues. CDR1 and CDR2 from the germline V gene are SGHDT and YYEEEE. The sequenced part of the CDR3 DNA is TGTGCCAGCAGCTTCACCGGGTATGGCACAGATACG. This translates into CASSFTGYGTDT. The CDR3 in full is CASSFTGYGTDTQYF.

Of note for this clone: The DNA ends 3 residues before the CDR3 does, and the rest of the CDR3 is filled in from the germline J gene. V and J are TRBV7-2 and TRBJ1-2, with no clear D. The CDR3 is 14 residues long. CDR1 and CDR2 (germline): SGHTA, FQGNSA. The V end lost 1 base, the J end lost 7 bases, and 13 bases lay between the germline ends. CDR3 loop: CASSLDGSAGGYTF. The CDR3 DNA, read in part, is TGTGCCAGCAGCTTAGACGGCTCGGCGGGTGGC.

Regarding this clone: The CDR3 goes on 3 residues after the read ends, and that part is filled in from the germline J gene. The V gene is TRBV10-1, the J gene TRBJ1-1; TRBD1 might be the D (6 bases). Germline V CDR1 and CDR2: WNHNN, SYGVQD (reference sequence). Trimming took off 0 bases at V and 4 bases at J, with 15 bases between the two ends. This CDR3 has 16 amino acids. The CDR3 protein is CASSESSERGGTEAFF. The sequenced part of the CDR3 DNA is TGCGCCAGCAGTGAGTCAAGCGAGAGAGGGGGCACTGAA.

Comment on this clone: The DNA ends 3 residues before the CDR3 does, and the rest of the CDR3 is filled in from the germline J gene. J is TRBJ2-5 and V is TRBV18; no definite D call. The CDR3 covers 14 residues. Germline CDR1 KGHSH, CDR2 LQKENI. V lost 0 bases and J 5 bases, leaving 10 bases between the germline ends. The covered CDR3 bases are TGTGCCAGCTCACCACCGCCATACCGGGAGACC. It codes for CASSPPPYRET. The complete CDR3 protein is CASSPPPYRETQYF.

As regards this clone: Coverage ceases 3 residues before the CDR3 finishes, and the germline J gene fills in the end. This rearrangement joins TRBV14 to TRBJ2-7; 9 nucleotides line up with TRBD1. J gave up 6 bases and V 5 bases, and 5 bases lay outside the gene matches. Germline CDR1 reads SGHDN; CDR2 reads FVKESK. CDR3 size: 13 residues. This chain's CDR3 is CASSSGTGFEQYF. The covered CDR3 bases are TGTGCCAGCAGCTCCGGGACAGGGTTCGAG.

Concerning this clone itself: The DNA ends 3 residues before the CDR3 does, and the rest of the CDR3 is filled in from the germline J gene. V and J are TRBV20-1 and TRBJ1-2; 8 bases agree with TRBD1. Germline V CDR1 and CDR2: DFQATT, SNEGSKA (reference sequence). The length of the CDR3 is 11 residues. The DNA read from the CDR3 is TGCAGTGCTAGATTGACAGGGGTC. Translated, it gives CSARLTGV. The complete CDR3 reads CSARLTGVYTF.

Comments on this clone: Sequencing ends 3 residues short of the CDR3 end; the germline J gene provides the rest. J is TRBJ2-3 and V is TRBV7-6, with a weak D call TRBD2 (5 bases). Germline V gene lookup returns CDR1 SGHVS and CDR2 FNYEAQ. The CDR3 runs 15 residues. Trimming pared 1 base from V and 1 base from J, leaving 9 bases between. CDR3 amino acids: CASSLGGPGTDTQYF. The sequenced CDR3 bases are TGTGCCAGCAGCTTAGGCGGGCCGGGCACAGATACG.

Concerning this clone itself: The read halts 3 residues ahead of the CDR3 end, with the missing end drawn from the germline J gene. This chain links TRBV28 with TRBJ2-7; D may be TRBD1 (6 bases). Trimming removed 2 bases at V and 2 bases at J, with 19 bases between. The CDR3 runs to 17 residues. Germline V gives CDR1 MDHEN, CDR2 SYDVKM. CDR3 sequence: CASSLPPTGSSTYEQYF. CDR3 bases read: TGTGCCAGCAGTTTACCCCCGACAGGATCTAGTACCTACGAG.

With regard to this clone: The sequenced fragment ends 3 residues before the CDR3 boundary, so the rest is inferred from the germline J gene. This rearrangement joins TRBV19 to TRBJ1-4; possibly TRBD1 for D (5 bases). The V end lost 5 bases, the J end lost 8 bases, and 21 bases lay between the germline ends. Germline CDR1 and CDR2: LNHDA and SQIVND (reference sequence). This CDR3 contains 16 residues. The CDR3 sequence: CASSPGHLEGGEKLFF. Incomplete CDR3 DNA: TGTGCCAGTAGTCCCGGACACTTAGAAGGAGGGGAAAAA.

With respect to this clone: The read ends 3 residues early relative to the CDR3; the germline J gene fills the gap. This chain links TRBV5-1 with TRBJ1-2, with a weak D call TRBD1 (6 bases). Germline V gene lookup returns CDR1 SGHRS and CDR2 YFSETQ. The CDR3 loop spans 14 amino acids. CDR3 protein: CASSLESGAEGYTF. The CDR3 bases that were read are TGCGCCAGCAGCTTGGAATCAGGGGCAGAAGGC.

About this clone itself: The CDR3 end is not reached by the read, which stops 3 residues before it; the germline J gene fills it in. V usage is TRBV7-2 and J usage is TRBJ2-5, with TRBD1 matching 7 bases. Germline CDR1 and CDR2: SGHTA and FQGNSA. The J segment lost 5 bases and the V segment lost 3 bases, leaving 6 bases of the junction unmatched. The CDR3 has 14 amino acids. CDR3: CASSFGTARETQYF. CDR3 DNA, as far as it was read: TGTGCCAGCAGCTTTGGGACAGCGAGGGAGACC.

With respect to this clone: The sequence runs out 3 residues before the end of the CDR3; the remainder is reconstructed from the germline J gene. The genes are TRBV2 and TRBJ1-4; 10 bases match TRBD1. The CDR3 loop spans 14 amino acids. CDR1 and CDR2 (germline): SNHLY, FYNNEI. The part of the CDR3 DNA that was read is TGTGCCAGCAGCTCCGGGACAGGGGACGAGAAA. Its protein is CASSSGTGDEK. The whole CDR3 protein reads CASSSGTGDEKLFF.

As regards this clone: Read coverage stops 3 residues before the CDR3 terminus; the germline J gene supplies the remainder. V is TRBV12-5 and J is TRBJ2-7; TRBD1 agrees at 10 bases. Looked up from germline, CDR1 is LGHNT and CDR2 is FRNRAP. CDR3 length: 15 amino acids. Unmatched junction bases numbered 9, after V lost 5 bases and J lost 5 bases. CDR3 DNA, as far as it was read: TGTGCTAGTGGTGCACCGGGACAGGGGAAGCACGAG. Encoded protein: CASGAPGQGKHE. The CDR3 as a whole reads CASGAPGQGKHEQYF.

Remarks on this clone: The missing CDR3 end, 3 residues past where the read stops, is filled in from the germline J gene. The rearrangement uses TRBV18 and TRBJ2-1, with 8 positions matching TRBD1. Trimming cost V 2 bases and J 0 bases; bases outside gene matches: 3. Germline values: CDR1 KGHSH, CDR2 LQKENI. The CDR3 is 16 amino acids. CDR3 DNA (partial): TGTGCCAGCTCACCAGGGACAGGAGTCTCCTACAATGAG. This sequence encodes CASSPGTGVSYNE. The entire CDR3 is CASSPGTGVSYNEQFF.

About this clone itself: The read falls 3 residues short of the CDR3 end, and the missing part is taken from the germline J gene. V and J are TRBV6-1 and TRBJ1-6; 7 bases map to TRBD1. Germline CDR1 and CDR2: MNHNS and SASEGT. The CDR3 is 15 residues long. With V trimmed by 2 bases and J by 11 bases, 9 bases remained unmatched. The CDR3 DNA, read in part, is TGTGCCAGCAGTGAAAGGGGACAGATGCCTCCACCC. It is translated as CASSERGQMPPP. The CDR3 in its entirety is CASSERGQMPPPLHF.

As concerns this clone: Read data end 3 residues before the CDR3 end; the end is taken from the germline J gene. J is TRBJ2-5 and V is TRBV5-1; TRBD2 aligns across 8 bases. V dropped 4 bases and J dropped 1; count of bases not matched to a gene: 6. The CDR3 length is 15 residues. Looked up from germline, CDR1 is SGHRS and CDR2 is YFSETQ. CDR3 DNA, as far as it was read: TGCGCCAGCAGCGATATCACTAGCGGCCAAGAGACC. It translates to CASSDITSGQET. The full-length CDR3 reads as CASSDITSGQETQYF.

Incomplete CDR3 DNA: TGTGCCAGCAGTCCGTGGTGGACAGCAGATCAGCCC. Its protein product is CASSPWWTADQP. The CDR3 in full is CASSPWWTADQPQHF. This chain links TRBV6-2 or TRBV6-3 with TRBJ1-5; weak D call: TRBD1 (6 bases). The CDR3 is cut off 3 residues early in the read; its end comes from the germline J gene. Looked up from germline, CDR1 is MNHEY and CDR2 is SVGEGT. CDR3 length: 15 residues. Trimming stripped 5 bases from V and 5 bases from J, with 16 bases between.

A note on this clone: The CDR3 end is not reached by the read, which stops 3 residues before it; the germline J gene fills it in. The gene calls are TRBV28 and TRBJ2-3, with D uncertain. Germline CDR1 and CDR2: MDHEN and SYDVKM. The V end was cut by 1 base, the J end by 6 bases, with 11 bases between. CDR3 length: 14 amino acids. The CDR3 region is CASSLLASWDTQYF. The CDR3 DNA, read in part, is TGTGCCAGCAGTTTATTAGCCTCGTGGGATACG.

Concerning this clone: The DNA ends 3 residues before the CDR3 does, and the rest of the CDR3 is filled in from the germline J gene. V is TRBV11-3 and J is TRBJ2-1; D is perhaps TRBD1 (5 bases). The V gene lost 4 bases and the J gene lost 6 bases, with 10 bases spanning the gap. Germline CDR1 reads SGHNT; CDR2 reads YENEEA. The CDR3 sequence is 13 residues long. The sequenced CDR3 bases are TGTGCCAGCAGCTCCAGGGTCAGCAATGAG. It translates to CASSSRVSNE. The whole CDR3 sequence reads CASSSRVSNEQFF.

Notes on this clone: The CDR3 extends 3 residues past the end of the read, so its final part is completed from the germline J gene. The chain is built from TRBV28 and TRBJ2-7; 8 positions match TRBD2. V lost 6 bases and J lost 4; bases outside the gene matches: 11. Germline V gene lookup returns CDR1 MDHEN and CDR2 SYDVKM. This CDR3 region has 15 residues. CDR3 protein: CASRGSGRTIYEQYF. CDR3 DNA (partial): TGTGCCAGCAGGGGGAGCGGGAGAACTATTTACGAG.

Worth noting for this clone: The missing CDR3 end, 3 residues past where the read stops, is filled in from the germline J gene. The chain couples TRBV20-1 to TRBJ2-3; a possible D gene is TRBD2 (5 bases). This CDR3 comprises 16 residues. Trimming removed 0 bases from V and 2 bases from J, with 15 bases in between. CDR1 DFQATT and CDR2 SNEGSKA come from the germline V gene (reference sequence). The CDR3 spells CSARDLERFDTDTQYF. The part of the CDR3 DNA that was read is TGCAGTGCTAGAGATCTCGAGCGGTTTGACACAGATACG.